One sample yielded the 17 T cell receptor beta chains listed below, sequenced in a study of cytomegalovirus exposure and HLA in healthy donors. Use of 60 Vbeta and 13 Jbeta primers characterized the PCR. Using immunoSEQ multiplex PCR, the repertoire was profiled, and TCRdb retains in-frame clones only, with some absent. The sample records some 190,000 clones, over 80% being singletons. The specimen was PBMCs. The receptors were sampled from a girl under 18 in good health and CMV-seropositive.

V gene TRBV5-6 combines with J gene TRBJ2-4, with D unclear. Per germline, CDR1 SGHDT and CDR2 YYEEEE. The ends were cut back, 0 bases at V and 1 base at J, with 11 bases in the middle. This CDR3 region has 16 residues. CDR3 amino acids: CASSLDSLVAKNIQYF. The CDR3 DNA is TGTGCCAGCAGCTTGGACAGTCTCGTGGCCAAAAACATTCAGTACTTC.

The chain couples TRBV2 to TRBJ1-1; TRBD1 is a possible D gene (5 bases). The CDR3 contains 18 residues. The germline V gene has CDR1 SNHLY and CDR2 FYNNEI. V dropped 5 bases and J dropped 0 bases, with 22 bases sitting between them. In DNA form, the CDR3 reads TGTGCCAGCAGTTTCCCCGGGGGAATGAGGGCGGTGAACACTGAAGCTTTCTTT. Translating it yields CASSFPGGMRAVNTEAFF.

V usage is TRBV7-2 and J usage is TRBJ1-5, with TRBD1 matching 11 bases. Germline-derived CDR1 and CDR2 are SGHTA and FQGNSA. The CDR3 extends over 18 amino acids. V was pared by 3 bases and J by 0 bases, with 7 bases of the junction left unmatched. The CDR3 DNA reads as TGTGCCAGCAGCTTCGTCGGGACAGGGGGAGATAGCAATCAGCCCCAGCATTTT. It translates to CASSFVGTGGDSNQPQHF.

This clone was counted a single time. This chain joins TRBV19 and TRBJ2-7; perhaps TRBD2 as D (5 bases). Per germline, CDR1 LNHDA and CDR2 SQIVND (reference sequence). The germline V and J ends were trimmed by 5 bases and 0 bases, with 14 bases remaining between them. This CDR3 has 15 residues. The CDR3 coding sequence is TGTGCCAGTAGTTCAGCGGACGTTAGCTCCTACGAGCAGTACTTC. This gives the protein CASSSADVSSYEQYF.

The V gene is TRBV2, the J gene TRBJ1-5; 8 bases fit TRBD1. The CDR3 is made up of 15 amino acids. Per germline, CDR1 SNHLY and CDR2 FYNNEI. The V and J ends lost 7 bases and 1 base, in that order; junction bases with no gene match: 6. The CDR3 protein is CASNIRTGSNQPQHF. The CDR3 bases are TGTGCCAGCAACATCAGGACAGGGAGCAATCAGCCCCAGCATTTT. Full variable domain (remainder filled in from reference TRBV2 and TRBJ1-5): EPEVTQTPSHQVTQMGQEVILRCVPISNHLYFYWYRQILGQKVEFLVSFYNNEISEKSEIFDDQFSVERPDGSNFTLKIRSTKLEDSAMYFCASNIRTGSNQPQHFGDGTRLSIL.

The count of this clone is one. This rearrangement joins TRBV5-1 to TRBJ1-2, with D possibly being TRBD1 (5 bases). The germline gives CDR1 SGHRS, CDR2 YFSETQ. V was shortened by 4 bases and J by 1 base, with 14 bases between the two germline ends. This CDR3 region has 15 residues. CDR3 nucleotide sequence: TGCGCCAGCAGCGATGACAGATCGATTAACTATGGCTACACCTTC. Protein sequence: CASSDDRSINYGYTF.

The rearrangement uses TRBV2 and TRBJ1-2, with D hard to call. Germline assignment: CDR1 SNHLY and CDR2 FYNNEI. With 6 bases removed from V and 5 bases from J, the gap between germline ends came to 13 bases. The CDR3 runs to 13 residues. CDR3: CASSALPLYGYTF. In nucleotides, the CDR3 is TGTGCCAGCAGCGCCCTCCCCCTATATGGCTACACCTTC.

The chain's CDR3 is CASSTGTNYNEQFF. In DNA, the CDR3 is TGTGCCAGCAGCACCGGGACAAATTACAATGAGCAGTTCTTC. The chain couples TRBV27 to TRBJ2-1; D is possibly TRBD1 (6 bases). Germline CDR1 and CDR2: MNHEY and SMNVEV (reference sequence). The CDR3 covers 14 residues. The V end was cut by 6 bases, the J end by 4 bases, with 13 bases between.

V usage is TRBV13 and J usage is TRBJ2-5; 10 bases match TRBD2. Germline V gene lookup returns CDR1 PRHDT and CDR2 FYEKMQ (reference sequence). The CDR3 loop spans 15 amino acids. V dropped 5 bases and J dropped 4; count of bases not matched to a gene: 7. CDR3 in amino acids: CASSPSGSEGETQYF. The CDR3 region has the DNA TGTGCCAGCAGCCCTAGCGGGAGCGAGGGAGAGACCCAGTACTTC.

V gene TRBV5-4 combines with J gene TRBJ2-7; D gene unclear. CDR1 and CDR2 from the germline V gene are SGHNT and YYREEE (reference sequence). V shed 3 bases and J shed 1 base, with 11 bases lying between them. The CDR3 totals 14 residues. In nucleotides, the CDR3 is TGTGCCAGCAGCTCCTACCCCGAATCCTACGAGCAGTACTTC. Translation: CASSSYPESYEQYF.

The rearrangement links TRBV7-9 to TRBJ1-2; TRBD1 agrees at 8 bases. CDR3 length: 18 residues. Trimming took 5 bases from V and 4 from J; bases not matched to a gene: 18. The V gene's germline CDR1 is SEHNR and CDR2 FQNEAQ (reference sequence). The CDR3 region is CASSVWGQGANQGYGYTF. The CDR3 region has the DNA TGTGCCAGCAGCGTTTGGGGCCAGGGGGCGAATCAAGGCTATGGCTACACCTTC.

V gene TRBV11-3 combines with J gene TRBJ2-1; TRBD2 might be the D (6 bases). CDR1 is SGHNT, CDR2 YENEEA, per germline. CDR3 size: 15 residues. Trimming took off 5 bases at V and 5 bases at J, with 16 bases between the two ends. CDR3 DNA sequence: TGTGCCAGCAGCACCGGGACTGACTCTAACAATGAGCAGTTCTTC. This sequence encodes CASSTGTDSNNEQFF.

V usage is TRBV4-2 and J usage is TRBJ1-2, with no clear D. CDR1 and CDR2 from the germline V gene are LGHNA and YNFKEQ. CDR3 size: 16 residues. The V end was cut by 0 bases, the J end by 6 bases, with 17 bases between. The CDR3 spells CASSQDPRGLLDGYTF. The CDR3 region has the DNA TGTGCCAGCAGCCAAGATCCCCGAGGGCTGCTGGATGGCTACACCTTC.

V usage is TRBV5-6 and J usage is TRBJ2-1; D is undetermined. Per germline, CDR1 SGHDT and CDR2 YYEEEE. The CDR3 runs to 15 residues. With 4 bases removed from V and 0 bases from J, the gap between germline ends came to 11 bases. As DNA, the CDR3 is TGTGCCAGCAGCCGCCGACTCAGCTCCTACAATGAGCAGTTCTTC. Its translation: CASSRRLSSYNEQFF.

The V call is TRBV19, the J call TRBJ2-1, with 11 positions matching TRBD2. V shed 7 bases, J shed 2 bases, and the junction held 7 bases outside the gene matches. The CDR3 spans 16 residues. The V gene's germline CDR1 is LNHDA and CDR2 SQIVND (reference sequence). CDR3 bases: TGTGCCAGTACCCCGCTAGCGGGAGGACCCTACAATGAGCAGTTCTTC. It yields the protein CASTPLAGGPYNEQFF.

The V gene is TRBV6-6, the J gene TRBJ2-1; tentatively, D is TRBD1 (6 bases). The V end was cut by 2 bases, the J end by 9 bases, with 14 bases between. CDR1 is MNHNY, CDR2 SVGAGI, per germline (reference sequence). CDR3 length: 14 amino acids. The CDR3 DNA is TGTGCCAGCAGTTACGGTACCCTAGGGGGTGAGCAGTTCTTC. It codes for CASSYGTLGGEQFF.

The rearrangement links TRBV27 to TRBJ2-7, with D tentatively TRBD2 (6 bases). With 2 bases removed from V and 6 bases from J, the gap between germline ends came to 14 bases. This CDR3 spans 14 amino acids. CDR1 and CDR2 (germline): MNHEY, SMNVEV (reference sequence). CDR3 in amino acids: CASSLRGGKGEQYF. The CDR3 coding sequence is TGTGCCAGCAGTTTAAGGGGCGGGAAAGGCGAGCAGTACTTC.